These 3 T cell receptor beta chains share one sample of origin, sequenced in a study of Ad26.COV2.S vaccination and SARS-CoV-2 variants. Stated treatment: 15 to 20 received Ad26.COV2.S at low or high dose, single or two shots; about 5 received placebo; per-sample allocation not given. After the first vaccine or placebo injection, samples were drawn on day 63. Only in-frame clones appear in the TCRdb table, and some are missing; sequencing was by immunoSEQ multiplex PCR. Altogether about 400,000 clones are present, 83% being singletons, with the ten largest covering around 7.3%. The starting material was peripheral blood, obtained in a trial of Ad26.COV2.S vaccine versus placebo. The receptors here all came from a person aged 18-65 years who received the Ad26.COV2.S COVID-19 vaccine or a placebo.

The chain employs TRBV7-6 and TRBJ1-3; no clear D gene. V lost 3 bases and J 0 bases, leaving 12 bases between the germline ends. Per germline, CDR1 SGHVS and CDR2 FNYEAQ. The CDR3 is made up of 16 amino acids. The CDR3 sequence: CASSFATPNSGNTIYF. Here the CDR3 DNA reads TGTGCCAGCAGCTTTGCGACGCCTAACTCTGGAAACACCATATATTTT.

The CDR3 region has the DNA TGTGCCAGCACCCCAAGCGGGAGGGCAGAGCAGTACTTC. It is translated as CASTPSGRAEQYF. This chain connects TRBV6-5 to TRBJ2-7, with 10 bases aligning to TRBD2. The germline gives CDR1 MNHEY, CDR2 SVGAGI. CDR3 size: 13 residues. V lost 7 bases and J lost 7; bases outside the gene matches: 7.

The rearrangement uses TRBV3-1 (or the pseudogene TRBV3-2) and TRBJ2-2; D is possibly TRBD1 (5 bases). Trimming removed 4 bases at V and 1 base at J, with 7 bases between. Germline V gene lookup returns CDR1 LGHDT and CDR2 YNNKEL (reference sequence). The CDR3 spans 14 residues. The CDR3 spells CASSLGQNTGELFF. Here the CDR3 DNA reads TGTGCCAGCAGCCTTGGACAGAACACCGGGGAGCTGTTTTTT.